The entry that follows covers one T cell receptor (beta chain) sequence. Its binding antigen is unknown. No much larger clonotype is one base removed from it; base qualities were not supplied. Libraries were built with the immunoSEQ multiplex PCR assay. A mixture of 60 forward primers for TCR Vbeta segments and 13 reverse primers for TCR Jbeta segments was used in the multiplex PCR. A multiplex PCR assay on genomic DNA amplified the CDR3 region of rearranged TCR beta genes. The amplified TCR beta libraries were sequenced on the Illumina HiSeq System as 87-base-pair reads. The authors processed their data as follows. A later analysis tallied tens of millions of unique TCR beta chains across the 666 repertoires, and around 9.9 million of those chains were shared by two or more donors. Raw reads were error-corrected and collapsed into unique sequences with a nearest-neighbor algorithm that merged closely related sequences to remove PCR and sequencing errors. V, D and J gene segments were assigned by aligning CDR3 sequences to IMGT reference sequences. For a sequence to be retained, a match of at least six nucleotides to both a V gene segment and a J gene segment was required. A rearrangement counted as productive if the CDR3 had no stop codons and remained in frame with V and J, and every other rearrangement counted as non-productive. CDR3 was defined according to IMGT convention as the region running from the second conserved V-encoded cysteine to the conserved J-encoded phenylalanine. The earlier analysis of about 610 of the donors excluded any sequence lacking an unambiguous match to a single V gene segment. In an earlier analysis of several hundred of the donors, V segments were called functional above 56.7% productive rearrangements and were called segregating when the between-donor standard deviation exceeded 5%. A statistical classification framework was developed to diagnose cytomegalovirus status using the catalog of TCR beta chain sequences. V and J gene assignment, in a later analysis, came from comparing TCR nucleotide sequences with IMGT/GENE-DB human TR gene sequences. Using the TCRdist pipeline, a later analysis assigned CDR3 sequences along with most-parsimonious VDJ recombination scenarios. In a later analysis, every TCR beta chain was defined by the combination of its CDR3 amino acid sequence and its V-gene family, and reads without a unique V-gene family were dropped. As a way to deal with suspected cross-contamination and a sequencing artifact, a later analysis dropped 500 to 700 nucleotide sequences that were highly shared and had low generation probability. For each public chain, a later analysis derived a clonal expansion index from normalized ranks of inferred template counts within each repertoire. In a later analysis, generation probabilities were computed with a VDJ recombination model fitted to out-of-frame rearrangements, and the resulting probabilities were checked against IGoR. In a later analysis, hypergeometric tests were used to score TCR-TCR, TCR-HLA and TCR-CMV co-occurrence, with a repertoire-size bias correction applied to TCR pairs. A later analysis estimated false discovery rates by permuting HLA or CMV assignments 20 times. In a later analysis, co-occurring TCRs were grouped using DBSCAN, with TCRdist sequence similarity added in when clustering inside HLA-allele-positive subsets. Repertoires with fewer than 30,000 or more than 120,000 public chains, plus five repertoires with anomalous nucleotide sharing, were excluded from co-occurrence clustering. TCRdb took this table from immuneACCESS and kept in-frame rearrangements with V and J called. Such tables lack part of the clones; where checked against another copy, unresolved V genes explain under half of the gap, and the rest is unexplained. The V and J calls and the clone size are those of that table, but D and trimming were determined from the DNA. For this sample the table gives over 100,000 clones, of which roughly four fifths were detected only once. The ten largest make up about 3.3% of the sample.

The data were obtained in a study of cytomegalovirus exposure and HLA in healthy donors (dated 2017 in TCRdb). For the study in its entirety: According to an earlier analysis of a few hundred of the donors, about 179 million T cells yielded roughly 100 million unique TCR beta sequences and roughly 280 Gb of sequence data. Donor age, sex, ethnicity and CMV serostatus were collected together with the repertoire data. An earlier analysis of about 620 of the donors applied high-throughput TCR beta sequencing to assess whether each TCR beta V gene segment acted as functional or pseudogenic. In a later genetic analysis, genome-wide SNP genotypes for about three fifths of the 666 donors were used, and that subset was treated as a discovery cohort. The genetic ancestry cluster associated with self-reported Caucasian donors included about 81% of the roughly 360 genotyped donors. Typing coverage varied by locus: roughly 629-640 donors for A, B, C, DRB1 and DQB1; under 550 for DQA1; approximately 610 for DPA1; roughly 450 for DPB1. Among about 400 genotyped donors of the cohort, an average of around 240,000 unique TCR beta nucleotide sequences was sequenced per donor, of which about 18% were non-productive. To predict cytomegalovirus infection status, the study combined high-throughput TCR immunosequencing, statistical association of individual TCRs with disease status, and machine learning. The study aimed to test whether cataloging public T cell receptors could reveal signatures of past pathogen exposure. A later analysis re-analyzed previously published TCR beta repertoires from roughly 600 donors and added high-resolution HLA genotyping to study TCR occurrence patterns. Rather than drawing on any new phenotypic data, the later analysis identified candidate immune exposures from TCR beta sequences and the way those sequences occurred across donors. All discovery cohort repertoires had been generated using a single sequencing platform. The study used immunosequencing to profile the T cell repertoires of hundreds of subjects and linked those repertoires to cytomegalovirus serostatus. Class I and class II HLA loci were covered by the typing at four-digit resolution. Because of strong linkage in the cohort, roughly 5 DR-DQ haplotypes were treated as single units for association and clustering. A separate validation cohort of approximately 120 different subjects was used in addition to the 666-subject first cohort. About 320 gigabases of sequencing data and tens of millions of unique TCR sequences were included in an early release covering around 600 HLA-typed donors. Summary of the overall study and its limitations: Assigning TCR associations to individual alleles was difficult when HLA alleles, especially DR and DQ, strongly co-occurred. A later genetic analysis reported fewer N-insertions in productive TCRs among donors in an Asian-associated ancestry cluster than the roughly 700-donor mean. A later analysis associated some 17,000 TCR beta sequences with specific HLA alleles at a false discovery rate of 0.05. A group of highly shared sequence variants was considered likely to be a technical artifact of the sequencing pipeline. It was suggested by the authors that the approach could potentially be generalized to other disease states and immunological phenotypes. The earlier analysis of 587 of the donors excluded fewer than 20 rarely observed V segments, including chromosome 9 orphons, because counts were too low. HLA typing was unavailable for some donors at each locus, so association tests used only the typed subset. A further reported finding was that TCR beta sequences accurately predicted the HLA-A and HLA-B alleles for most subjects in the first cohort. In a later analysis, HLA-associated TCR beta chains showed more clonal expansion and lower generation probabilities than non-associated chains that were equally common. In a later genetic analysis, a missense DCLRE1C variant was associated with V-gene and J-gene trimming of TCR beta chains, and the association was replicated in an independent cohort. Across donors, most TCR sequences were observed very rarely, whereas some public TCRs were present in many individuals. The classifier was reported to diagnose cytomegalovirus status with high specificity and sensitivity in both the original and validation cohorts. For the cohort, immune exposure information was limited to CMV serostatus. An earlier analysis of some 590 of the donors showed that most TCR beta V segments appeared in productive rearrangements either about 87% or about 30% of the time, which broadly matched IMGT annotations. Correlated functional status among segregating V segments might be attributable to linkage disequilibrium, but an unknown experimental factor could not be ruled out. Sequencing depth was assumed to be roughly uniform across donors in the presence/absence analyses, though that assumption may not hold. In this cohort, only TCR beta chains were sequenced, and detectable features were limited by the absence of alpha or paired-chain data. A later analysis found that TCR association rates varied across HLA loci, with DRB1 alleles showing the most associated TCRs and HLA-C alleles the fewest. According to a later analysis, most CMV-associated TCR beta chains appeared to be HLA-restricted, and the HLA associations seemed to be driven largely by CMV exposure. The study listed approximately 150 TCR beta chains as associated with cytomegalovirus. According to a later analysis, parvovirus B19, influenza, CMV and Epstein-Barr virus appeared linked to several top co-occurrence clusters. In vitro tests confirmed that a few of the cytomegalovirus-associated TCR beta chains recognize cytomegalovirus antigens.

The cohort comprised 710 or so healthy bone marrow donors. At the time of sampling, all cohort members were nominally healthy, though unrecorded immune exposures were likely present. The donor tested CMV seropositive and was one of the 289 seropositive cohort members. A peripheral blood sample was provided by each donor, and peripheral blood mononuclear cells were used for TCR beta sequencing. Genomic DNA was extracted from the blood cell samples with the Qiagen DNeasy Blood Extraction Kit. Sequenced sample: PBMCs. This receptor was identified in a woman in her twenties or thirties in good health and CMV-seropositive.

The CDR3 corresponds to CASSTDRGQPQHF. The DNA sequence is TGTGCCAGCAGCACGGACAGGGGGCAGCCCCAGCATTTT. The chain is encoded by TRBV7-2 joined to TRBJ1-5; 10 of the junction bases match TRBD1. V and J are trimmed by 5 bases and 7 bases, and the gene matches miss 2 bases of the junction. Spanning cysteine to phenylalanine, the CDR3 consists of 13 amino acids. Just CDR3 DNA is preserved here, 39 bases in frame from base 1. CDR1 and CDR2 (SGHTA, FQGNSA) derive from the germline V gene.